Described below is a single TCR beta chain sequence and its context. Its antigen is currently unknown. With 60 Vbeta and 13 Jbeta primers, the PCR was carried out. Produced via immunoSEQ multiplex PCR; TCRdb's table is partial and in-frame only. Here the sample spans about 80,000 clones, 67% being singletons. This entry comes from a study of cytomegalovirus exposure and HLA in healthy donors. The study's findings and limits: In a later analysis, HLA-associated TCR beta chains were more clonally expanded than equally common others. Published work reported that the classifier diagnosed cytomegalovirus status with high specificity and sensitivity.

Looked up from germline, CDR1 is SGHVS and CDR2 is FQNEAQ. The ends lost 1 base at V and 15 bases at J; junction bases unmatched: 8. The length of the CDR3 is 13 residues. The sequence was obtained from a woman in her forties or fifties in good health and CMV-seropositive. This chain links TRBV7-8 with TRBJ2-3, with 9 bases lining up with TRBD2. The sequenced material came from PBMCs. The CDR3 nucleotides read TGTGCCAGCAGCTTAGTTAGCGCTAGCGGGGCTTATTTT. This encodes CASSLVSASGAYF.